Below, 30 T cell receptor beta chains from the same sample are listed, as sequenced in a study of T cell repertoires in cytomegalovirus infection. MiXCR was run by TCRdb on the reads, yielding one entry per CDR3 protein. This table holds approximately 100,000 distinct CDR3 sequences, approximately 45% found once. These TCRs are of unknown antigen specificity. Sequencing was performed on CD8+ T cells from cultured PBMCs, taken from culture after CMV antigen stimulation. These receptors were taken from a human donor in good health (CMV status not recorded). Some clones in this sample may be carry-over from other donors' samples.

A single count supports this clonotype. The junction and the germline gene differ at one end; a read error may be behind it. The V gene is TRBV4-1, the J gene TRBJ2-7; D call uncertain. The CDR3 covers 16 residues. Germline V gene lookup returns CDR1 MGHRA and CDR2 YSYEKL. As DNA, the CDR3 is TGCGCCAGCAGCCAAGATAGTCGCCAAGGCGAATACGGGCAGTACTTC. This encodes CASSQDSRQGEYGQYF.

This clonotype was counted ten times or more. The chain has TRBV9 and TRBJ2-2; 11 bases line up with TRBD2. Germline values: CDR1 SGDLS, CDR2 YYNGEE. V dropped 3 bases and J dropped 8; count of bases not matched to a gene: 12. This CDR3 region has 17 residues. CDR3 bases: TGTGCCAGCAGCGCAAAGGATAGCGGGGGGGCGACTGGGGAGCTGTTTTTT. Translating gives CASSAKDSGGATGELFF.

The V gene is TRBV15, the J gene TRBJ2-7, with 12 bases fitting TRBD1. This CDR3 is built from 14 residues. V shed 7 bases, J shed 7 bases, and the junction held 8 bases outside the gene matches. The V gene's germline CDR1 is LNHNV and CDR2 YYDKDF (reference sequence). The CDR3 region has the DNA TGTGCCACCATGGCGGGACAGGGGGCGCTTGAGCAGTACTTC. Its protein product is CATMAGQGALEQYF.

In nucleotides, the CDR3 is TGTGCCAGCACCGCGGGGGGGGCTCCATATTCACCCCTCCACTTT. It specifies CASTAGGAPYSPLHF. The chain couples TRBV25-1 to TRBJ1-6, with a possible D match to TRBD1 (6 bases). Germline V gene data show CDR1 as MGHDK and CDR2 as SYGVNS. The CDR3 has 15 amino acids. V was trimmed by 7 bases and J by 8 bases, leaving 18 bases between them.

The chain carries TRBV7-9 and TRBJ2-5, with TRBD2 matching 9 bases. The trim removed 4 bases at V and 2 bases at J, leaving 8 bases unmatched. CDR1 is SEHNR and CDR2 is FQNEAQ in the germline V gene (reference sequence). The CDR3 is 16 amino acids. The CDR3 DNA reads TGTGCCAGCAGCTCAAAACTAGCGGGCGAACAAGAGACCCAGTACTTC. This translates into CASSSKLAGEQETQYF.

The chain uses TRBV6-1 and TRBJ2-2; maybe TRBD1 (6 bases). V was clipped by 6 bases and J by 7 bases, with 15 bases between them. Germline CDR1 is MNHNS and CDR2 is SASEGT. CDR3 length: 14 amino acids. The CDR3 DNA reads TGTGCCAGCAGGCCCGGGACAAATCTCGGGGAGCTGTTTTTT. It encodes CASRPGTNLGELFF.

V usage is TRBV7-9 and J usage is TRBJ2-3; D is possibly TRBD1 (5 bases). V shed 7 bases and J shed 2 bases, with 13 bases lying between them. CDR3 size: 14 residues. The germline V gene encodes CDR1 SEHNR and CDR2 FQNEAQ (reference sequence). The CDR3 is CASTERGYTDTQYF. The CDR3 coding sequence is TGTGCCAGCACGGAAAGGGGCTACACAGATACGCAGTATTTT. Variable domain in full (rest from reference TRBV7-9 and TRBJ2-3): DTGVSQNPRHKITKRGQNVTFRCDPISEHNRLYWYRQTLGQGPEFLTYFQNEAQLEKSRLLSDRFSAERPKGSFSTLEIQRTEQGDSAMYLCASTERGYTDTQYFGPGTRLTVL.

CDR3: CASSLWRTGELVTEAFF. The CDR3 bases are TGTGCCAGCAGTTTATGGAGGACAGGGGAGCTGGTCACTGAAGCTTTCTTT. The gene calls are TRBV27 and TRBJ1-1; TRBD1 matches at 9 bases. J gave up 4 bases and V 1 base, and 10 bases lay outside the gene matches. The CDR3 is 17 residues long. Germline V CDR1 and CDR2: MNHEY, SMNVEV (reference sequence).

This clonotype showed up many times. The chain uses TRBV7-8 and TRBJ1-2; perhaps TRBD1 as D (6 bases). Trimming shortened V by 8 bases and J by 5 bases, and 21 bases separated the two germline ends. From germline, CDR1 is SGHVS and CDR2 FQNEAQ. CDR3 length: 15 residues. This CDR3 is CASLLDRGGRYGYTF. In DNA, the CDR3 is TGTGCCAGCCTCTTAGACCGTGGGGGCAGGTATGGCTACACCTTC. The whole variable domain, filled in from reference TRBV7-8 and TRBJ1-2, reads GAGVSQSPRYKVAKRGQDVALRCDPISGHVSLFWYQQALGQGPEFLTYFQNEAQLDKSGLPSDRFFAERPEGSVSTLKIQRTQQEDSAVYLCASLLDRGGRYGYTFGSGTRLTVV.

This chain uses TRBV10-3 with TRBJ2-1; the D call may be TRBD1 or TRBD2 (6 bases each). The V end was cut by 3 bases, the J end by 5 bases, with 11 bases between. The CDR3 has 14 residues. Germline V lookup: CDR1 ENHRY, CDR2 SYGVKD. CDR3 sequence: CAISDTGANNEQFF. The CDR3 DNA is TGTGCCATCAGTGATACGGGGGCTAACAATGAGCAGTTCTTC.

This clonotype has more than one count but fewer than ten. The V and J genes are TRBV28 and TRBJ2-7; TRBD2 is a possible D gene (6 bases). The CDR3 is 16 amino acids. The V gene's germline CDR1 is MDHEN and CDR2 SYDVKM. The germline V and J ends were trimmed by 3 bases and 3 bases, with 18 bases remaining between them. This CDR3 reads CASSLGWGRQHYEQYF. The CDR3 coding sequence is TGTGCCAGCAGTTTGGGTTGGGGGAGGCAACACTACGAGCAGTACTTC.

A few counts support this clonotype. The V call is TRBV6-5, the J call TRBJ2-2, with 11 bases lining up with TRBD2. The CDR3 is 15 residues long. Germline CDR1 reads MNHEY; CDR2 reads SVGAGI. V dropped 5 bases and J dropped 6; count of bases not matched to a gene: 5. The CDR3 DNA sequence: TGTGCCAGCAGTCTAGCGGGGGGTGTCCCCGGGGAGCTGTTTTTT. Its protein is CASSLAGGVPGELFF.

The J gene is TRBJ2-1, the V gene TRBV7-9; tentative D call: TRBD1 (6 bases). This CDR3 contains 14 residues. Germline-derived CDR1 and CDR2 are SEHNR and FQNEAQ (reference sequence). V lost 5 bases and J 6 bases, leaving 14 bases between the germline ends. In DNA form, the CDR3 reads TGTGCCAGCAGCCCCACAGGGCTCCCCAATGAGCAGTTCTTC. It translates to CASSPTGLPNEQFF.

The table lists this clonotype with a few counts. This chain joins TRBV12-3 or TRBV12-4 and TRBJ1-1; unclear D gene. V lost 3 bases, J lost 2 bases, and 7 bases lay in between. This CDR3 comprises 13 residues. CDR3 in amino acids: CASSFYINTEAFF. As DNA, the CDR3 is TGTGCCAGCAGTTTCTACATAAACACTGAAGCTTTCTTT.

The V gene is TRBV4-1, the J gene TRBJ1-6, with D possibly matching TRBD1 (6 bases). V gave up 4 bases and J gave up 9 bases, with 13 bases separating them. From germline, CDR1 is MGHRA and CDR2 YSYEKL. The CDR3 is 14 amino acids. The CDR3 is CASSPRTGLSPLHF. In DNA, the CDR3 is TGCGCCAGCAGCCCCCGCACAGGGCTTTCACCCCTCCACTTT.

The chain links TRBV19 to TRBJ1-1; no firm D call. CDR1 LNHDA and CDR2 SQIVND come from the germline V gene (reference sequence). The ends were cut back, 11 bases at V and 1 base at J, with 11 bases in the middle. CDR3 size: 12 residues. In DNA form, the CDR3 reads TGTGCCGCGAAGGAGACGAACACTGAAGCTTTCTTT. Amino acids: CAAKETNTEAFF.

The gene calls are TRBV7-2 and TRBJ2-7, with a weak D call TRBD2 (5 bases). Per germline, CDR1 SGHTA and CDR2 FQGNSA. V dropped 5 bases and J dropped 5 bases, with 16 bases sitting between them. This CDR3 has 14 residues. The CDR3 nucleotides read TGTGCCAGCAGCCCCCGGGTAGCGTTGGACGAGCAGTACTTC. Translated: CASSPRVALDEQYF.

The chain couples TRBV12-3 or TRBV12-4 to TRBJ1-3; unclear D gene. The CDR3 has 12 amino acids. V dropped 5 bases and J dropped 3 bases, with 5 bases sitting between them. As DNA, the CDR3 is TGTGCCAGCAGTCGTGTTGGAAACACCATATATTTT. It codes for CASSRVGNTIYF.

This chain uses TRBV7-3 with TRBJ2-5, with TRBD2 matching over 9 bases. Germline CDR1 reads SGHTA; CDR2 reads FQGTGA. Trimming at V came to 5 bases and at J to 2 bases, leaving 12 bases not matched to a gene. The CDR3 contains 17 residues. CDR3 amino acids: CASSVIDFTSGQETQYF. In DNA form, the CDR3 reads TGTGCCAGCAGCGTAATCGATTTTACTAGCGGGCAAGAGACCCAGTACTTC.

DNA for the CDR3: TGTGCCAGCAGCCAACTCTCCGTTAGGAACACTGAAGCTTTCTTT. It is translated as CASSQLSVRNTEAFF. V and J are TRBV14 and TRBJ1-1; D ambiguous. V lost 2 bases and J 1 base, leaving 11 bases between the germline ends. Germline V gene sequence: CDR1 SGHDN, CDR2 FVKESK. The CDR3 totals 15 residues.

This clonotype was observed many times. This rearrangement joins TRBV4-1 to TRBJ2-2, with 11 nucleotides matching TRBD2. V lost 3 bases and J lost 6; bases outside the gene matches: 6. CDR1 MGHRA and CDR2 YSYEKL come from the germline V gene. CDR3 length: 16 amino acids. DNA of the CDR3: TGCGCCAGCAGCCACATAGCGGGGGGGCCGGCCGGGGAGCTGTTTTTT. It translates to CASSHIAGGPAGELFF.

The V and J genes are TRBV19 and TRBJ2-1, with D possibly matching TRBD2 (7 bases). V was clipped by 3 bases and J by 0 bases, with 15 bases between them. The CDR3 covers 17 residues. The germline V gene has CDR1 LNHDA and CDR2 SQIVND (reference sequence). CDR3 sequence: CASSIKGGDFSYNEQFF. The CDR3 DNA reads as TGTGCCAGTAGTATTAAAGGGGGGGATTTCTCCTACAATGAGCAGTTCTTC.

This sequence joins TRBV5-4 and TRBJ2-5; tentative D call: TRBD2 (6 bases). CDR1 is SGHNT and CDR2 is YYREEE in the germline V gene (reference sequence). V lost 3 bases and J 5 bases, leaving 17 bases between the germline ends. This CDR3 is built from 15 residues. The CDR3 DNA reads TGTGCCAGCAGCTGGGCGGAAGGGAGGAGGGAGACCCAGTACTTC. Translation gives CASSWAEGRRETQYF.

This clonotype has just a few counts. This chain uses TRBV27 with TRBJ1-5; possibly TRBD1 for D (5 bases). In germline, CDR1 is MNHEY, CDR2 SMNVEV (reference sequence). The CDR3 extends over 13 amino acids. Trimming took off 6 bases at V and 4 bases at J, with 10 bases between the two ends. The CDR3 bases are TGTGCCAGCAGCTGGGGGGTAAATCAGCCCCAGCATTTT. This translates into CASSWGVNQPQHF.

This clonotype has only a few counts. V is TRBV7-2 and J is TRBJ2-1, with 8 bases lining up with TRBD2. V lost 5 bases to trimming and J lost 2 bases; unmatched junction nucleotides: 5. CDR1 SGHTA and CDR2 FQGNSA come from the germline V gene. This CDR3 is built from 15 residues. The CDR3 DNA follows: TGTGCCAGCAGCGCAACTAGCGGACCCTACAATGAGCAGTTCTTC. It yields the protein CASSATSGPYNEQFF.

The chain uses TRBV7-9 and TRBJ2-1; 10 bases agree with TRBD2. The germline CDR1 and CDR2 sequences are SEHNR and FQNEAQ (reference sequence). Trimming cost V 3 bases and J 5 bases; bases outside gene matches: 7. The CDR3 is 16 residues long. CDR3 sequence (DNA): TGTGCCAGCAGCTTGGGTAGCGGGGGGAAAAACAATGAGCAGTTCTTC. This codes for CASSLGSGGKNNEQFF.

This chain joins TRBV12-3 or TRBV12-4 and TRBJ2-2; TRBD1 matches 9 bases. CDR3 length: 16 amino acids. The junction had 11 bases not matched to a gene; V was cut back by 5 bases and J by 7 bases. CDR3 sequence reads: CASSLRDRELGGELFF. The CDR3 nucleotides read TGTGCCAGCAGTCTCCGGGACAGGGAATTAGGCGGGGAGCTGTTTTTT.

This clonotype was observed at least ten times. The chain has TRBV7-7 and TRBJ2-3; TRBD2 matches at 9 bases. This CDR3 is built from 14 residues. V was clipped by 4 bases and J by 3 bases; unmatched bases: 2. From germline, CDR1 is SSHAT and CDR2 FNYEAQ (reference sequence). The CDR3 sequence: CASSSGLATDTQYF. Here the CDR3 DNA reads TGTGCCAGCAGCTCGGGACTAGCAACAGATACGCAGTATTTT.

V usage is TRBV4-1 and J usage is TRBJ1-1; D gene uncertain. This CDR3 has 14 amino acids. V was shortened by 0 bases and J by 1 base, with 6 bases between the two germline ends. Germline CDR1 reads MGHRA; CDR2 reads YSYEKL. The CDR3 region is CASSQEGGNTEAFF. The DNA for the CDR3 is TGCGCCAGCAGCCAAGAGGGAGGGAACACTGAAGCTTTCTTT.

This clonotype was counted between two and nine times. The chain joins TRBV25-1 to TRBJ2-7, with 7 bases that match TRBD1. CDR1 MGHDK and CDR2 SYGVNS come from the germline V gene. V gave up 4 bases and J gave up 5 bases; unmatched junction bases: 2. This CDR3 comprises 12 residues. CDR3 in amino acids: CASSVTGNEQYF. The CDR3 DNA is TGTGCCAGCAGTGTGACAGGGAACGAGCAGTACTTC.